These 8 T cell receptor beta chains were all obtained from the same sample, sequenced in a study of T cell responses to AZD1222 COVID-19 vaccine. Data came from immunoSEQ multiplex PCR; TCRdb stores just in-frame clones and leaves some out. The top ten clones hold about 8.8% of a sample with around 110,000 clones, 88% of them seen once. This specimen consisted of peripheral blood, obtained on day 0 of AZD1222 vaccination. The receptors originated from an adult in good health.

The chain uses TRBV4-1 and TRBJ2-7; 8 bases fit TRBD1. With 0 bases clipped from V and 3 bases from J, the junction kept 13 bases outside the gene matches. Germline values: CDR1 MGHRA, CDR2 YSYEKL. The CDR3 length is 18 residues. For the CDR3, the DNA is TGCGCCAGCAGCCAAGAACCTCCACCCGGGACAGGTGACTACGAGCAGTACTTC. It codes for CASSQEPPPGTGDYEQYF.

The chain recombines TRBV7-9 with TRBJ2-2; 7 bases agree with TRBD1. J lost 0 bases, V lost 2 bases, and 3 bases had no gene match. This CDR3 contains 16 residues. Germline loops: CDR1 SEHNR, CDR2 FQNEAQ (reference sequence). In nucleotides, the CDR3 is TGTGCCAGCAGCTTATGGCAGGGGGCGAACACCGGGGAGCTGTTTTTT. Translated: CASSLWQGANTGELFF.

The chain has TRBV11-2 and TRBJ1-6; 9 bases agree with TRBD1. The germline V gene has CDR1 SGHAT and CDR2 FQNNGV. The CDR3 has 16 residues. With V trimmed by 2 bases and J by 6 bases, 5 bases remained unmatched. CDR3 region: CASSLTRDRANSPLHF. The CDR3 nucleotides are TGTGCCAGCAGCTTAACCCGGGACAGGGCTAATTCACCCCTCCACTTT. Complete variable domain (other parts from reference TRBV11-2 and TRBJ1-6): EAGVAQSPRYKIIEKRQSVAFWCNPISGHATLYWYQQILGQGPKLLIQFQNNGVVDDSQLPKDRFSAERLKGVDSTLKIQPAKLEDSAVYLCASSLTRDRANSPLHFGNGTRLTVT.

The table lists this clone with a few counts. The genes are TRBV2 and TRBJ1-4; 7 nucleotides agree with TRBD1. CDR3 length equals 16 residues. The V segment lost 6 bases and the J segment 2 bases; nucleotides outside the gene matches: 9. Germline V lookup: CDR1 SNHLY, CDR2 FYNNEI. Here the CDR3 reads CASSETGVGTNEKLFF. In DNA form, the CDR3 reads TGTGCCAGCAGCGAAACAGGGGTTGGCACTAATGAAAAACTGTTTTTT. Variable domain in full (rest from reference TRBV2 and TRBJ1-4): EPEVTQTPSHQVTQMGQEVILRCVPISNHLYFYWYRQILGQKVEFLVSFYNNEISEKSEIFDDQFSVERPDGSNFTLKIRSTKLEDSAMYFCASSETGVGTNEKLFFGSGTQLSVL.

This clone was recorded only once. J is TRBJ1-2 and V is TRBV19, with 12 bases matching TRBD1. V shed 10 bases, J shed 2 bases, and the junction held 8 bases outside the gene matches. This CDR3 is built from 15 residues. Germline V lookup: CDR1 LNHDA, CDR2 SQIVND (reference sequence). The chain's CDR3 is CATRAGQGANYGYTF. In nucleotides, the CDR3 is TGTGCCACCAGGGCGGGACAGGGGGCGAACTATGGCTACACCTTC.

This clone has a single count. J is TRBJ2-1 and V is TRBV6-1; D ambiguous. V was cut by 0 bases and J by 4 bases, with 4 bases left in between. CDR3 length equals 13 residues. Per the germline V gene, CDR1 is MNHNS and CDR2 is SASEGT. The CDR3, as DNA: TGTGCCAGCAGTGAAGCGAGGTACAATGAGCAGTTCTTC. It is translated as CASSEARYNEQFF.

The chain links TRBV7-9 to TRBJ1-3; D uncertain. The CDR3 contains 17 residues. V was pared by 0 bases and J by 0 bases, with 12 bases between. CDR1 and CDR2 from the germline V gene are SEHNR and FQNEAQ (reference sequence). CDR3 nucleotide sequence: TGTGCCAGCAGCTTAGCGGGAGGGTTCTTCTCTGGAAACACCATATATTTT. Protein sequence: CASSLAGGFFSGNTIYF.

The rearrangement uses TRBV4-1 and TRBJ2-1; a possible D gene is TRBD2 (6 bases). The CDR3 covers 14 residues. The V and J ends lost 3 bases and 10 bases respectively, with 16 bases between them. Germline CDR1 MGHRA, CDR2 YSYEKL. The CDR3 DNA follows: TGCGCCAGCAGCCAGACACTAGCAACCCAAGAGCAGTTCTTC. Translating it yields CASSQTLATQEQFF.